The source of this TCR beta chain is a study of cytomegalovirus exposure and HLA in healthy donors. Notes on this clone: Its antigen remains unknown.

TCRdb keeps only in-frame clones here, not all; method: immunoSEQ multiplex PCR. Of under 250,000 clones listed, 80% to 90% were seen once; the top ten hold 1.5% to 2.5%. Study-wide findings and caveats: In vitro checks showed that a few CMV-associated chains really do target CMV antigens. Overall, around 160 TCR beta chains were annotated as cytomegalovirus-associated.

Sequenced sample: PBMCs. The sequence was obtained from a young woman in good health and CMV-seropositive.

CDR3 bases: TGTGCCAGCAGCCCCTCAGCAGGGACCGGGGAGCTGTTTTTT. It translates to CASSPSAGTGELFF. V usage is TRBV7-6 and J usage is TRBJ2-2; possibly TRBD1 for D (5 bases). Deletions cut 5 bases from V and 5 bases from J, with 12 bases between. CDR3 length: 14 amino acids. Germline CDR1 SGHVS, CDR2 FNYEAQ.